These 24 T cell receptor beta chains were sequenced from one sample in a study of T cell responses to AZD1222 COVID-19 vaccine (dated by TCRdb to the early 2020s). Libraries came from the immunoSEQ multiplex PCR assay. Held by TCRdb, this immuneACCESS table contains in-frame sequences only and omits some clones. Under half of the omission traces to an unresolved V gene where checked; the cause of the rest is unknown. This sample has about 170,000 clones in its table, and roughly 92% of those were observed once. The ten largest account for 1.6% of the sample. In the paper's terms, the time point label means: baseline before first vaccination. The sequences come from peripheral blood, collected on day 0 of AZD1222 vaccination. The receptors here all came from an adult in good health.

The J gene is TRBJ1-2, the V gene TRBV19, with D uncertain. The V gene lost 7 bases and the J gene lost 3 bases, with 12 bases spanning the gap. The germline V gene encodes CDR1 LNHDA and CDR2 SQIVND (reference sequence). This CDR3 is built from 13 residues. Here the CDR3 DNA reads TGTGCCAGTACCGCCGGGTGGGACTATGGCTACACCTTC. This encodes CASTAGWDYGYTF.

The genes are TRBV27 and TRBJ2-7; 7 positions agree with TRBD1. The germline V gene encodes CDR1 MNHEY and CDR2 SMNVEV (reference sequence). Trimming removed 5 bases from V and 3 bases from J; junction bases left unmatched: 7. The CDR3 contains 14 residues. CDR3 in amino acids: CASSLTGFGYEQYF. DNA for the CDR3: TGTGCCAGCAGTCTGACAGGGTTCGGCTACGAGCAGTACTTC.

The rearrangement uses TRBV9 and TRBJ2-2; D gene unclear. V was shortened by 6 bases and J by 0 bases, with 9 bases between the two germline ends. The length of the CDR3 is 14 residues. Germline values: CDR1 SGDLS, CDR2 YYNGEE. CDR3 sequence: CASKGRTNTGELFF. The CDR3 DNA sequence: TGTGCCAGCAAGGGCAGGACGAACACCGGGGAGCTGTTTTTT. The variable domain in full, with the rest retrieved from reference TRBV9 and TRBJ2-2, is DSGVTQTPKHLITATGQRVTLRCSPRSGDLSVYWYQQSLDQGLQFLIQYYNGEERAKGNILERFSAQQFPDLHSELNLSSLELGDSALYFCASKGRTNTGELFFGEGSRLTVL.

This chain joins TRBV5-1 and TRBJ1-3; TRBD1 is a possible D gene (5 bases). V lost 4 bases and J lost 1, with 12 bases in between. There are 15 residues in the CDR3. Germline loops: CDR1 SGHRS, CDR2 YFSETQ. CDR3 protein: CASSPGRESGNTIYF. CDR3 bases: TGCGCCAGCAGCCCGGGACGGGAATCTGGAAACACCATATATTTT. Using reference TRBV5-1 and TRBJ1-3 for the parts outside the CDR3, the full variable domain is KAGVTQTPRYLIKTRGQQVTLSCSPISGHRSVSWYQQTPGQGLQFLFEYFSETQRNKGNFPGRFSGRQFSNSRSEMNVSTLELGDSALYLCASSPGRESGNTIYFGEGSWLTVV.

J is TRBJ1-2 and V is TRBV11-2; 7 bases are a match to TRBD1. Germline V lookup: CDR1 SGHAT, CDR2 FQNNGV. The CDR3 totals 15 residues. Unmatched junction bases numbered 6, after V lost 0 bases and J lost 5 bases. The chain's CDR3 is CASSLDQGGRYGYTF. CDR3 nucleotides: TGTGCCAGCAGCTTAGATCAGGGGGGAAGGTATGGCTACACCTTC.

In DNA form, the CDR3 reads TGTGCCAGCAGAGAGGCGGCACCTGAGCAGTTCTTC. It specifies CASREAAPEQFF. This chain connects TRBV6-5 to TRBJ2-1; D gene ambiguous. CDR3 length equals 12 residues. Trimming shortened V by 6 bases and J by 9 bases, and 12 bases separated the two germline ends. Looked up from germline, CDR1 is MNHEY and CDR2 is SVGAGI.

The rearrangement links TRBV6-1 to TRBJ1-5, with 7 bases fitting TRBD1. The CDR3 consists of 14 residues. V lost 3 bases to trimming and J lost 7 bases; unmatched junction nucleotides: 6. Germline V gene sequence: CDR1 MNHNS, CDR2 SASEGT. The CDR3 protein is CASSEKGALQPQHF. DNA of the CDR3: TGTGCCAGCAGTGAGAAGGGGGCTTTGCAGCCCCAGCATTTT.

This rearrangement joins TRBV27 to TRBJ2-2; D might be TRBD1 (5 bases). Trimming shortened V by 6 bases and J by 0 bases, and 8 bases separated the two germline ends. Germline V CDR1 and CDR2: MNHEY, SMNVEV (reference sequence). This CDR3 has 14 amino acids. DNA for the CDR3: TGTGCCAGCAGGCCAGGGCCGAACACCGGGGAGCTGTTTTTT. As protein: CASRPGPNTGELFF.

This chain links TRBV5-6 with TRBJ2-7, with 10 nucleotides matching TRBD1. CDR1 and CDR2 from the germline V gene are SGHDT and YYEEEE. J was trimmed by 9 bases and V by 4 bases; bases with no gene match: 10. CDR3 length equals 14 residues. The CDR3 nucleotides are TGTGCCAGCAGCCGGGACAGGGGTCTACGAGGGCAGTACTTC. Its protein product is CASSRDRGLRGQYF. Supplemented by reference TRBV5-6 and TRBJ2-7, the full variable domain reads DAGVTQSPTHLIKTRGQQVTLRCSPKSGHDTVSWYQQALGQGPQFIFQYYEEEERQRGNFPDRFSGHQFPNYSSELNVNALLLGDSALYLCASSRDRGLRGQYFGPGTRLTVT.

V is TRBV5-6 and J is TRBJ2-7, with D unresolved. V was pared by 4 bases and J by 0 bases, with 11 bases between. CDR1 and CDR2 from the germline V gene are SGHDT and YYEEEE. The CDR3 is 14 amino acids. The CDR3 nucleotides are TGTGCCAGCAGCCTGGCCACCAACTCCTACGAGCAGTACTTC. The encoded protein is CASSLATNSYEQYF. Full variable domain (missing parts from reference TRBV5-6 and TRBJ2-7): DAGVTQSPTHLIKTRGQQVTLRCSPKSGHDTVSWYQQALGQGPQFIFQYYEEEERQRGNFPDRFSGHQFPNYSSELNVNALLLGDSALYLCASSLATNSYEQYFGPGTRLTVT.

The chain employs TRBV5-1 and TRBJ2-7; 8 bases agree with TRBD2. The CDR3 loop spans 16 amino acids. V shed 4 bases and J 0 bases; nucleotides not matched to a gene: 9. The germline V gene has CDR1 SGHRS and CDR2 YFSETQ. DNA of the CDR3: TGCGCCAGCAGCGTTATAGCGGGACCGGACTCCTACGAGCAGTACTTC. It is translated as CASSVIAGPDSYEQYF.

This chain joins TRBV6-5 and TRBJ2-5; D is undetermined. In germline, CDR1 is MNHEY, CDR2 SVGAGI. The CDR3 totals 15 residues. Trimming pared 2 bases from V and 7 bases from J, leaving 17 bases between. CDR3 in amino acids: CASSYRSRVAGTQYF. CDR3 in DNA: TGTGCCAGCAGTTACCGGTCTAGGGTAGCTGGGACCCAGTACTTC.

CDR3 coding DNA: TGTGCCAGCAGCAAGGGACTAGAGACAGGGGTAACTAACACTGAAGCTTTCTTT. This encodes CASSKGLETGVTNTEAFF. V is TRBV9 and J is TRBJ1-1, with 8 bases identical to TRBD1. CDR1 and CDR2 from the germline V gene are SGDLS and YYNGEE. The V gene end was trimmed by 4 bases and the J gene end by 2 bases; junction bases not matched to a gene: 16. The CDR3 extends over 18 amino acids. Variable domain in full (rest from reference TRBV9 and TRBJ1-1): DSGVTQTPKHLITATGQRVTLRCSPRSGDLSVYWYQQSLDQGLQFLIQYYNGEERAKGNILERFSAQQFPDLHSELNLSSLELGDSALYFCASSKGLETGVTNTEAFFGQGTRLTVV.

The rearrangement uses TRBV30 and TRBJ1-2; D is unclear. Germline CDR1 is GTSNPN and CDR2 is SVGIG (reference sequence). The CDR3 has 12 amino acids. The ends were cut back, 5 bases at V and 4 bases at J, with 11 bases in the middle. CDR3 nucleotide sequence: TGTGCCTGGTCGGTCGGTGCCTATGGCTACACCTTC. Protein sequence: CAWSVGAYGYTF.

A note on this clone: A junction boundary mismatches the germline segment, possibly from a read error. The gene calls are TRBV6-5 and TRBJ2-7; D possibly corresponds to TRBD1 (5 bases). In germline, CDR1 is MNHEY, CDR2 SVGAGI. CDR3 length: 11 amino acids. The CDR3 region has the DNA TGTGCCAGCAGCTCTTTAGGGGCCCCGGAGTTC. This gives the protein CASSSLGAPEF.

This clone was seen a single time. J is TRBJ2-2 and V is TRBV9, with 10 bases fitting TRBD2. Germline V CDR1 and CDR2: SGDLS, YYNGEE. Trimming took 2 bases from V and 2 from J; bases not matched to a gene: 6. This CDR3 region has 17 residues. In DNA, the CDR3 is TGTGCCAGCAGCGTGGCTAGCGGGGGCCTCAACACCGGGGAGCTGTTTTTT. Encoded protein: CASSVASGGLNTGELFF.

The sample holds a few counts of this clone. The V and J genes are TRBV7-9 and TRBJ2-1, with 9 bases that match TRBD1. Unmatched junction bases numbered 6, after V lost 5 bases and J lost 7 bases. The CDR3 totals 14 residues. Germline loops: CDR1 SEHNR, CDR2 FQNEAQ (reference sequence). CDR3 residues: CASSARTGANEQFF. As DNA, the CDR3 is TGTGCCAGCAGCGCCCGGACAGGGGCAAATGAGCAGTTCTTC.

The CDR3 sequence: CASSLGGDTEAFF. The DNA of the CDR3 is TGTGCCAGCAGCTTAGGGGGAGACACTGAAGCTTTCTTT. This chain uses TRBV7-9 with TRBJ1-1; unclear D gene. V lost 1 base and J 3 bases, leaving 6 bases between the germline ends. Germline V gene sequence: CDR1 SEHNR, CDR2 FQNEAQ (reference sequence). The CDR3 totals 13 residues.

This clone showed up just once. This sequence joins TRBV7-2 and TRBJ2-2; D remains ambiguous. CDR3 size: 12 residues. V lost 1 base and J 7 bases, leaving 4 bases between the germline ends. CDR1 is SGHTA, CDR2 FQGNSA, per germline. The CDR3 nucleotides read TGTGCCAGCAGCTTAGGAGTCGGGGAGCTGTTTTTT. Its protein product is CASSLGVGELFF.

The J gene is TRBJ1-1, the V gene TRBV7-2; no clear D. Germline CDR1 and CDR2: SGHTA and FQGNSA. The CDR3 has 12 amino acids. Trimming stripped 2 bases from V and 5 bases from J, with 6 bases between. Written as DNA, the CDR3 is TGTGCCAGCAGCTTACCTAAAACTGAAGCTTTCTTT. Protein product: CASSLPKTEAFF. The full variable domain, in which reference TRBV7-2 and TRBJ1-1 provide the parts outside the CDR3, is GAGVSQSPSNKVTEKGKDVELRCDPISGHTALYWYRQSLGQGLEFLIYFQGNSAPDKSGLPSDRFSAERTGGSVSTLTIQRTQQEDSAVYLCASSLPKTEAFFGQGTRLTVV.

J is TRBJ2-7 and V is TRBV29-1; 7 bases agree with TRBD2. This CDR3 contains 14 residues. V lost 6 bases to trimming and J lost 0 bases; unmatched junction nucleotides: 8. Germline V lookup: CDR1 SQVTM, CDR2 ANQGSEA. CDR3 sequence reads: CSVLLAASSYEQYF. The CDR3 nucleotides are TGCAGCGTCCTGCTAGCGGCCAGCTCCTACGAGCAGTACTTC.

The V and J genes are TRBV6-5 and TRBJ2-7; no reliable D call. Trimming removed 0 bases at V and 0 bases at J, with 12 bases between. This CDR3 region has 16 residues. CDR1 and CDR2 from the germline V gene are MNHEY and SVGAGI. The CDR3 sequence is CASSYSYGQVSYEQYF. The DNA for the CDR3 is TGTGCCAGCAGTTACTCCTATGGTCAGGTCTCCTACGAGCAGTACTTC.

The chain is built from TRBV14 and TRBJ2-7; the D is unclear. Germline V gives CDR1 SGHDN, CDR2 FVKESK. V shed 5 bases and J shed 3 bases, with 11 bases lying between them. The CDR3 is 13 residues long. This CDR3 is CASSSRSGYEQYF. The CDR3 region has the DNA TGTGCCAGCAGCAGCCGATCTGGCTACGAGCAGTACTTC.

V and J are TRBV5-4 and TRBJ2-3; 8 positions match TRBD1. Germline lookup yields CDR1 SGHNT and CDR2 YYREEE (reference sequence). J gave up 3 bases and V 5 bases, and 5 bases lay outside the gene matches. CDR3 length: 14 amino acids. CDR3 nucleotides: TGTGCCAGCAGAAGACAGGGGATGACAGATACGCAGTATTTT. Protein product: CASRRQGMTDTQYF.